This T cell receptor beta chain was sequenced during a study of OX40 agonist ivuxolimab in advanced cancers. Whole-study context: Of the patients, three showed partial responses, one with hepatocellular carcinoma and two with cutaneous melanoma.

CDR3 length: 13 amino acids. Germline V gene data show CDR1 as SNHLY and CDR2 as FYNNEI. The V end was cut by 5 bases, the J end by 2 bases, with 9 bases between. Comments on this clone: Its antigen is as yet unknown.

TCRdb's copy holds only in-frame clones and misses some; the assay was immunoSEQ multiplex PCR. Seen here are around 76,000 clones, almost 85% observed once, and the top ten hold approximately 0.61%. Regarding the study as a whole: Clonal expansion among partial responders at 0.1-3.0 mg/kg ranked near the lowest. CD8+ T cells were the subset that, on average, had more expanded clones than CD4+.

The V gene is TRBV2, the J gene TRBJ1-2; the D gene is possibly TRBD1 (6 bases). This receptor was identified in an adult with an advanced solid tumor such as melanoma, head and neck, liver or kidney cancer. The sample here was CD4+ or CD8+ T cells sorted from blood, taken in a trial of the OX40 agonist ivuxolimab. The CDR3 is CASSKQGNYGYTF. The CDR3 DNA sequence: TGTGCCAGCAGTAAACAGGGAAACTATGGCTACACCTTC. Full variable domain (missing parts from reference TRBV2 and TRBJ1-2): EPEVTQTPSHQVTQMGQEVILRCVPISNHLYFYWYRQILGQKVEFLVSFYNNEISEKSEIFDDQFSVERPDGSNFTLKIRSTKLEDSAMYFCASSKQGNYGYTFGSGTRLTVV.